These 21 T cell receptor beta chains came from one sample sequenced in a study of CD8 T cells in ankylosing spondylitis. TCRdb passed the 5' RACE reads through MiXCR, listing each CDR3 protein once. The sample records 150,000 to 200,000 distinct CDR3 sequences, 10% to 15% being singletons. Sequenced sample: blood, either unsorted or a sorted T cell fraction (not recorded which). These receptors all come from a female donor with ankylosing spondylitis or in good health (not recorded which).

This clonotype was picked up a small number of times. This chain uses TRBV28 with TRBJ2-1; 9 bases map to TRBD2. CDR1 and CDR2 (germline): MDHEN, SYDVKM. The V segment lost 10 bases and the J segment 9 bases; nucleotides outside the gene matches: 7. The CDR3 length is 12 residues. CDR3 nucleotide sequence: TGTGCCACCCGTAGCGGGAGCGTTGAGCAGTTCTTC. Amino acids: CATRSGSVEQFF.

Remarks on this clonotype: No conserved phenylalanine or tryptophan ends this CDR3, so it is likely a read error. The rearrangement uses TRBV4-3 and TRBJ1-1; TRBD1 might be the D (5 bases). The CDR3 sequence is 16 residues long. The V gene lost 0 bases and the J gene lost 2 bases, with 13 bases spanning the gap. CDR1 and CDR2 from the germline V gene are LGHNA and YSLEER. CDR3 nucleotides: TGCGCCAGCAGCCAAGATTTAGGCAGGGCAAACACTGAAGCTTTCCTT. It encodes CASSQDLGRANTEAFL.

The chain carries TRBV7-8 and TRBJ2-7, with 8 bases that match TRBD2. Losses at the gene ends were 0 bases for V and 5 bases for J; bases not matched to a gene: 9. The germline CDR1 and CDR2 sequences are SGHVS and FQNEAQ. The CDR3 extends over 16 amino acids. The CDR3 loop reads CASSLAFAGGPHEQYF. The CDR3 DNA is TGTGCCAGCAGCTTAGCTTTTGCGGGAGGTCCCCACGAGCAGTACTTC.

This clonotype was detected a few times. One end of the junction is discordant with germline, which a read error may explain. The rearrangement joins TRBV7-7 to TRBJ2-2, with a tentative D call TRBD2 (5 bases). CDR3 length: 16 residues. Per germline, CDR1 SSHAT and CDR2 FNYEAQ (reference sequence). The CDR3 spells CASSLARTENTGELFF. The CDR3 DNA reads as TGTGCTAGCAGCTTAGCGCGGACCGAGAACACCGGGGAGCTGTTTTTT.

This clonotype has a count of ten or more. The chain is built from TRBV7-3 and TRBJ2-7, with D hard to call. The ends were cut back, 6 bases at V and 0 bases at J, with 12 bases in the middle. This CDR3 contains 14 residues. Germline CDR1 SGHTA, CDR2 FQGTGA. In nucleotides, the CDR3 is TGTGCCAGCAGTACGGACGGCTCCTCCTACGAGCAGTACTTC. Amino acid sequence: CASSTDGSSYEQYF.

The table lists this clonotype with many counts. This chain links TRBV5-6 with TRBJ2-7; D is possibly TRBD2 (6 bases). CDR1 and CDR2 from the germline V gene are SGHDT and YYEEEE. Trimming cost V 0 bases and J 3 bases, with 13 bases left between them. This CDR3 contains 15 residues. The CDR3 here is CASSLGASEIYEQYF. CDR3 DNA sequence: TGTGCCAGCAGCTTGGGAGCTAGCGAGATCTACGAGCAGTACTTC.

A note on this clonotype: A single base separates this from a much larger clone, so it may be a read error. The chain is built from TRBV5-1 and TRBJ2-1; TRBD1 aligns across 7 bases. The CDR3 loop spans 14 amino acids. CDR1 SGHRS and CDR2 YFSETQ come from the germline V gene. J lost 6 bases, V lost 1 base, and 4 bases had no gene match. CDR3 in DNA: TGCGCCAGCAGCTTGTGGGACAGCGTCAATGAGCAGTTCTTC. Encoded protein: CASSLWDSVNEQFF.

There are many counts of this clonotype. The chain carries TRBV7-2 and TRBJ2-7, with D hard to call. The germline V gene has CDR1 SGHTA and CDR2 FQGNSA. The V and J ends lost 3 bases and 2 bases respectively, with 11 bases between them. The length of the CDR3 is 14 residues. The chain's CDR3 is CASSFRGRTYEQYF. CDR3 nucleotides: TGTGCCAGCAGCTTTCGAGGAAGAACCTACGAGCAGTACTTC.

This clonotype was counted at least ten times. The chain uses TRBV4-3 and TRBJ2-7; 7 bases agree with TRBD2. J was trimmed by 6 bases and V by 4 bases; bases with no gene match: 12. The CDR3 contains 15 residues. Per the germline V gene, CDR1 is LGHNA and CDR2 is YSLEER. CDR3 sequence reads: CASSRGGREWSEQYF. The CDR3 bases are TGCGCCAGCAGCCGGGGAGGGCGGGAGTGGAGCGAGCAGTACTTC.

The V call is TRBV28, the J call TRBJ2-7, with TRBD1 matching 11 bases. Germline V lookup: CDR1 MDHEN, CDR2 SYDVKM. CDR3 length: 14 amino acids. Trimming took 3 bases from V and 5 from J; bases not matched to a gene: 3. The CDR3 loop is CASSFWTGGNEQYF. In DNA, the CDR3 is TGTGCCAGCAGTTTTTGGACAGGGGGCAACGAGCAGTACTTC.

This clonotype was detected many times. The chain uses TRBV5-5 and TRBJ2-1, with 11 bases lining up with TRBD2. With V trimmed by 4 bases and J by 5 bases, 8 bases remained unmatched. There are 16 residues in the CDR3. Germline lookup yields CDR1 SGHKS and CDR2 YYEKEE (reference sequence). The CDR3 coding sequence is TGTGCCAGCAGCGCAACCGGGACTAGCGGAAACAATGAGCAGTTCTTC. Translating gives CASSATGTSGNNEQFF.

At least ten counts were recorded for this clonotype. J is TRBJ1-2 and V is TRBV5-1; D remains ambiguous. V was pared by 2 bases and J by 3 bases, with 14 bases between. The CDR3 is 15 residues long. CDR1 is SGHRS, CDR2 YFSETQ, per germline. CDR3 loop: CASSLTGSTDYGYTF. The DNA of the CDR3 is TGCGCCAGCAGCTTAACCGGGTCGACCGACTATGGCTACACCTTC.

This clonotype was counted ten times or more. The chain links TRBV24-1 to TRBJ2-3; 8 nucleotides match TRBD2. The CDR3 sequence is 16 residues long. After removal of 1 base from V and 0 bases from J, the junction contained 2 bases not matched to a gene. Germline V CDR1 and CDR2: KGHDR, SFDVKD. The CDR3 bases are TGTGCCACCAGTGATTTTACTAGCGGAAGCACAGATACGCAGTATTTT. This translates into CATSDFTSGSTDTQYF.

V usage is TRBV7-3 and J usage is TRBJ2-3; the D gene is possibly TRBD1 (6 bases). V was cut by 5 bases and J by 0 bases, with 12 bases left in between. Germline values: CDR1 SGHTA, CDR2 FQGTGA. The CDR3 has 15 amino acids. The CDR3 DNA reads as TGTGCCAGCAGCCAGGGGATTTCTAGCACAGATACGCAGTATTTT. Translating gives CASSQGISSTDTQYF.

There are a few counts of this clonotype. The CDR3 sequence: CSARAGTGNTYEQYF. The CDR3 DNA is TGCAGTGCTAGAGCCGGGACAGGGAATACCTACGAGCAGTACTTC. The rearrangement joins TRBV20-1 to TRBJ2-7; 9 bases map to TRBD1. CDR3 length equals 15 residues. Germline values: CDR1 DFQATT, CDR2 SNEGSKA (reference sequence). J gave up 2 bases and V 1 base, and 6 bases lay outside the gene matches.

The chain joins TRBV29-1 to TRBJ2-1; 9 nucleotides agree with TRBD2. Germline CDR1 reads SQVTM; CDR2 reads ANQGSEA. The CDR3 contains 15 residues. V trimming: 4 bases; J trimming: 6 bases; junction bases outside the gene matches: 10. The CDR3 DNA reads TGCAGCGTTGGGATTCTAGCGGGACCCATCAATGAGCAGTTCTTC. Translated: CSVGILAGPINEQFF.

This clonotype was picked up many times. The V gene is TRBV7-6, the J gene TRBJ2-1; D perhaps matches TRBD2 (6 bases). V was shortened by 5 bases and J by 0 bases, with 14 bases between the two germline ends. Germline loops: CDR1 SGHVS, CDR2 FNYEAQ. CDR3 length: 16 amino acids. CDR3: CASSELAAYSYNEQFF. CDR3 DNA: TGTGCCAGCAGCGAACTAGCTGCTTACTCCTACAATGAGCAGTTCTTC.

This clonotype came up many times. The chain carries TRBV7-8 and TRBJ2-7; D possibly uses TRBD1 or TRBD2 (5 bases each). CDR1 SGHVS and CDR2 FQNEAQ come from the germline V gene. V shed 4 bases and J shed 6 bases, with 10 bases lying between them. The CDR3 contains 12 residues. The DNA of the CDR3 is TGTGCCAGCAGCTCCGGGACCGGCGAGCAGTACTTC. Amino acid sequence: CASSSGTGEQYF.

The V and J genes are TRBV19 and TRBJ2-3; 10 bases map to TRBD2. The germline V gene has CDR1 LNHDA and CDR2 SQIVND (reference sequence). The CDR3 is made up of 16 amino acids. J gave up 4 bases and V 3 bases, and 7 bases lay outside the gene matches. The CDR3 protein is CASSILLAGAADTQYF. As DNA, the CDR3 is TGTGCCAGTAGTATTCTTCTAGCGGGAGCGGCAGATACGCAGTATTTT.

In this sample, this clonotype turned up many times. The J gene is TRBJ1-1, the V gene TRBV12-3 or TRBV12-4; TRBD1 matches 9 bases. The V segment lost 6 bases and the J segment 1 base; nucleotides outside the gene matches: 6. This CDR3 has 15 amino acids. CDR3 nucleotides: TGTGCCAGCAGAACCCCGGGACAGGGGAACACTGAAGCTTTCTTT. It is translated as CASRTPGQGNTEAFF.

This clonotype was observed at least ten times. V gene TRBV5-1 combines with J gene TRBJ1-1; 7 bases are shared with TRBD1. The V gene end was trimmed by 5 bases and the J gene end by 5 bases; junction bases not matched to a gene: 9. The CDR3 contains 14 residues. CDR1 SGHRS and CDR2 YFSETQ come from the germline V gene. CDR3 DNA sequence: TGCGCCAGCAGTGCTACAGGGGCCGAGACTGAAGCTTTCTTT. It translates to CASSATGAETEAFF.